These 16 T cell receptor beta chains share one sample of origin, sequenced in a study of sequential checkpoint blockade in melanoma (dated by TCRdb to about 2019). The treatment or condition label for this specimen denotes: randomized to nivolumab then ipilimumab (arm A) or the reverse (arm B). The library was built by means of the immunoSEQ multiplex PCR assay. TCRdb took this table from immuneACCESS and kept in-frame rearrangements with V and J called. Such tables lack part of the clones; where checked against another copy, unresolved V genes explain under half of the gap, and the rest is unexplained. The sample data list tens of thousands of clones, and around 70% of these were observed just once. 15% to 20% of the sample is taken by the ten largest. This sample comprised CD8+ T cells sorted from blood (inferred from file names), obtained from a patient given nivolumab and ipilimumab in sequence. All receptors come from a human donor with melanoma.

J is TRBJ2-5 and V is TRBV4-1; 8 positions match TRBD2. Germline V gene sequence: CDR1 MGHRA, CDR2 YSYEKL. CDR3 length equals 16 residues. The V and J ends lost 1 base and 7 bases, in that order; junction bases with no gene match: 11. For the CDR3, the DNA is TGCGCCAGCAGCCAAGGTCCGGCGGGGGGTCAGGGGACCCAGTACTTC. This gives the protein CASSQGPAGGQGTQYF.

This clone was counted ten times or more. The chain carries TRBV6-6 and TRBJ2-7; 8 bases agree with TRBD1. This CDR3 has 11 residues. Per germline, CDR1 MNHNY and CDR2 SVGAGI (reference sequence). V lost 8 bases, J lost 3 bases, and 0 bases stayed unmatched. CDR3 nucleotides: TGTGCCAGCGGACAGGGCTACGAGCAGTACTTC. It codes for CASGQGYEQYF.

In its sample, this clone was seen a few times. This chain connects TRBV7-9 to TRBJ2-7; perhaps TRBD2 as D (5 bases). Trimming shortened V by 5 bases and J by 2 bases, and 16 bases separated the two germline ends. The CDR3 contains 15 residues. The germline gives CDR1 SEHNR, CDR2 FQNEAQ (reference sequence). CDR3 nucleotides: TGTGCCAGCAGCCAAGAGGAGTCTAGCCCCTACGAGCAGTACTTC. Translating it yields CASSQEESSPYEQYF. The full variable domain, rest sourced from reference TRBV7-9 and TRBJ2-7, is DTGVSQNPRHKITKRGQNVTFRCDPISEHNRLYWYRQTLGQGPEFLTYFQNEAQLEKSRLLSDRFSAERPKGSFSTLEIQRTEQGDSAMYLCASSQEESSPYEQYFGPGTRLTVT.

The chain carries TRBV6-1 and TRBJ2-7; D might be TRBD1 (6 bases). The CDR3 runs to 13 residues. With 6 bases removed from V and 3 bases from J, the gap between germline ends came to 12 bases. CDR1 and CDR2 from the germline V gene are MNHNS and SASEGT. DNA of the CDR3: TGTGCCAGCAGCTATGGACAGCTCTACGAGCAGTACGTC. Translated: CASSYGQLYEQYV.

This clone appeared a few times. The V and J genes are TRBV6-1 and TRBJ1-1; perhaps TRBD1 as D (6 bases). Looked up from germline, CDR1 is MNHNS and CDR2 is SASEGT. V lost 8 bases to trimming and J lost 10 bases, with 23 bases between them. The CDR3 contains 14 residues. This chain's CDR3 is CASSGERDGGGAFF. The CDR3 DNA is TGTGCCAGCTCAGGGGAGAGGGACGGCGGTGGAGCTTTCTTT.

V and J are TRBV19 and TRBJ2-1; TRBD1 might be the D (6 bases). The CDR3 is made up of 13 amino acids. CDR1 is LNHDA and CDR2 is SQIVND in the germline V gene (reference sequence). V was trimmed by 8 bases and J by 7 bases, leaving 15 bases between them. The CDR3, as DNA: TGTGCCAGTGCGCCGGGACACTTAAATGAGCAGTTCTTC. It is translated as CASAPGHLNEQFF. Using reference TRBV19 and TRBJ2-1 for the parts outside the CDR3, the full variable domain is DGGITQSPKYLFRKEGQNVTLSCEQNLNHDAMYWYRQDPGQGLRLIYYSQIVNDFQKGDIAEGYSVSREKKESFPLTVTSAQKNPTAFYLCASAPGHLNEQFFGPGTRLTVL.

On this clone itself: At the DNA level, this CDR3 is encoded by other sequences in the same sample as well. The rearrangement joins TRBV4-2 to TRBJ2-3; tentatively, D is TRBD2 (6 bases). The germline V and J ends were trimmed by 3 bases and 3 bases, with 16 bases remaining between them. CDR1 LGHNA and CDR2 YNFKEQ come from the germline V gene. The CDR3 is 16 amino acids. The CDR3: CASSQWGGEDTDTQYF. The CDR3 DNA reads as TGTGCCAGCAGCCAGTGGGGCGGGGAGGATACAGATACGCAGTATTTT.

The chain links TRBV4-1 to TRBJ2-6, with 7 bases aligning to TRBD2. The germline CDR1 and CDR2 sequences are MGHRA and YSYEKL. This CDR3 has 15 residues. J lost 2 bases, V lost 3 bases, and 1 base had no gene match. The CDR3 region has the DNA TGCGCCAGCAGCCAGGGACTAACTGGGGCCAACGTCCTGACTTTC. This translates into CASSQGLTGANVLTF.

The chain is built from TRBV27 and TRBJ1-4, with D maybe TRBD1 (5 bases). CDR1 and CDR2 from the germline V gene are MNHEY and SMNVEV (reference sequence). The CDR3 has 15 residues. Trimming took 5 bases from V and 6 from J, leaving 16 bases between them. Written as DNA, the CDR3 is TGTGCCAGCAGTGAGCTTTGGGGGGACGATGAAAAACTGTTTTTT. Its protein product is CASSELWGDDEKLFF.

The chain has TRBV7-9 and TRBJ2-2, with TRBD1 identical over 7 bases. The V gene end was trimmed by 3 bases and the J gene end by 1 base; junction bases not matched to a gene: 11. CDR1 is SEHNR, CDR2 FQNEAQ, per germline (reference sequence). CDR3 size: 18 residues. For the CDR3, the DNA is TGTGCCAGCAGCTTCAGCGACAGGGCCAGAGGGAACACCGGGGAGCTGTTTTTT. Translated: CASSFSDRARGNTGELFF. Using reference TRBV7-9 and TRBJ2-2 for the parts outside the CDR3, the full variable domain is DTGVSQNPRHKITKRGQNVTFRCDPISEHNRLYWYRQTLGQGPEFLTYFQNEAQLEKSRLLSDRFSAERPKGSFSTLEIQRTEQGDSAMYLCASSFSDRARGNTGELFFGEGSRLTVL.

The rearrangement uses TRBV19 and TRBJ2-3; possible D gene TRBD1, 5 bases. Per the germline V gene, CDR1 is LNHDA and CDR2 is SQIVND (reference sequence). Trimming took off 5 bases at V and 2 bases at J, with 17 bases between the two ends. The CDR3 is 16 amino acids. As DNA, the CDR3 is TGTGCCAGTAGTCCAGACCAGTCAGGGTACACAGATACGCAGTATTTT. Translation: CASSPDQSGYTDTQYF.

Here the CDR3 reads CASSSWTDSYNEQFF. In nucleotides, the CDR3 is TGTGCCAGCAGTTCCTGGACGGACTCATACAATGAGCAGTTCTTC. The chain links TRBV27 to TRBJ2-1; D might be TRBD2 (5 bases). The CDR3 length is 15 residues. Trimming removed 4 bases at V and 4 bases at J, with 14 bases between. CDR1 and CDR2 from the germline V gene are MNHEY and SMNVEV (reference sequence).

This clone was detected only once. CDR3: CASSLYSSTTVLSYEQYF. The CDR3 DNA sequence: TGTGCCAGCAGCTTATATTCCTCGACGACAGTTCTTTCCTACGAGCAGTACTTC. The rearrangement joins TRBV7-9 to TRBJ2-7; TRBD1 is a possible D gene (5 bases). The CDR3 is 18 amino acids. The germline CDR1 and CDR2 sequences are SEHNR and FQNEAQ (reference sequence). The V and J ends lost 2 bases and 1 base respectively, with 21 bases between them. The variable domain in full, with the rest retrieved from reference TRBV7-9 and TRBJ2-7, is DTGVSQNPRHKITKRGQNVTFRCDPISEHNRLYWYRQTLGQGPEFLTYFQNEAQLEKSRLLSDRFSAERPKGSFSTLEIQRTEQGDSAMYLCASSLYSSTTVLSYEQYFGPGTRLTVT.

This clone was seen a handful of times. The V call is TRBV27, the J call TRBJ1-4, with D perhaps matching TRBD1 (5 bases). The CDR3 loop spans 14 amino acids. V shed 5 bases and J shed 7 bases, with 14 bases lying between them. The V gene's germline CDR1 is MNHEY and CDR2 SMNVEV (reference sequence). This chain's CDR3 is CASSAAAGFEKLFF. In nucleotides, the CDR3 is TGTGCCAGCAGTGCGGCGGCAGGGTTTGAAAAACTGTTTTTT.

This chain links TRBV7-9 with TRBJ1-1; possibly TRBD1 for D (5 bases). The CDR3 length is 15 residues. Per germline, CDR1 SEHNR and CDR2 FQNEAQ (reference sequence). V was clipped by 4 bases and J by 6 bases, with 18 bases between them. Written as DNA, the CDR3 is TGTGCCAGCAGCTATCCGGGGGGGTCGGGGGCTGAAGCTTTCTTT. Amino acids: CASSYPGGSGAEAFF.

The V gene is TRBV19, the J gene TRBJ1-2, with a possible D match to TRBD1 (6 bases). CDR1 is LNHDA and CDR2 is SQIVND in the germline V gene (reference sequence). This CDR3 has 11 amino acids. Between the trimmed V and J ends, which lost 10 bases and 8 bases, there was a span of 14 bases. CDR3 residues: CATTGLRGYTF. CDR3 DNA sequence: TGTGCCACTACAGGGTTGCGAGGCTACACCTTC.